Presented here are 21 T cell receptor beta chains from one specimen sequenced in a study of T cells in Graves' hyperthyroidism and ophthalmopathy. TCR beta CDR3 region amplification was performed from RNA transcripts. With the HTBI primer set, the TCR CDR3 went through a first round of RT-PCR. TCRdb re-called the multiplex PCR reads through MiXCR, storing one row per CDR3 protein. The sample gives 300,000 to 400,000 distinct CDR3 sequences, around 13% of which show up once; around a tenth is in the top ten. The specimen was blood. These receptors were taken from a woman aged 18-29 years with Graves' hyperthyroidism.

The chain is built from TRBV7-9 and TRBJ2-3; 9 nucleotides agree with TRBD2. CDR3 length: 15 amino acids. Germline V gene data show CDR1 as SEHNR and CDR2 as FQNEAQ (reference sequence). V lost 5 bases and J lost 1; bases outside the gene matches: 4. The CDR3 loop is CASSPKRGGTDTQYF. In DNA, the CDR3 is TGTGCCAGCAGCCCAAAGCGGGGGGGCACAGATACGCAGTATTTT.

Many counts were recorded for this clonotype. The gene calls are TRBV29-1 and TRBJ2-2; no clear D. CDR3 length: 14 residues. The V gene's germline CDR1 is SQVTM and CDR2 ANQGSEA. V was trimmed by 6 bases and J by 0 bases, leaving 11 bases between them. The DNA for the CDR3 is TGCAGCGTCTTGACATTTACGAACACCGGGGAGCTGTTTTTT. Protein: CSVLTFTNTGELFF.

This clonotype was counted only a few times. This sequence joins TRBV24-1 and TRBJ1-5; TRBD1 matches 8 bases. The CDR3 totals 18 residues. In germline, CDR1 is KGHDR, CDR2 SFDVKD. Trimming at V came to 2 bases and at J to 0 bases, leaving 8 bases not matched to a gene. CDR3: CATSDSGTGLYSNQPQHF. CDR3 nucleotides: TGTGCCACCAGTGATTCCGGGACAGGACTTTATAGCAATCAGCCCCAGCATTTT.

This clonotype has more than one count but fewer than ten. CDR3 sequence: CASSSQGNRNEKLFF. The CDR3 DNA is TGTGCCAGCAGCTCGCAGGGTAATAGGAATGAAAAACTGTTTTTT. The chain joins TRBV7-9 to TRBJ1-4; TRBD1 might be the D (5 bases). The ends were cut back, 4 bases at V and 5 bases at J, with 14 bases in the middle. This CDR3 region has 15 residues. Germline loops: CDR1 SEHNR, CDR2 FQNEAQ (reference sequence). The full variable domain, its missing parts supplied by reference TRBV7-9 and TRBJ1-4, is DTGVSQNPRHKITKRGQNVTFRCDPISEHNRLYWYRQTLGQGPEFLTYFQNEAQLEKSRLLSDRFSAERPKGSFSTLEIQRTEQGDSAMYLCASSSQGNRNEKLFFGSGTQLSVL.

This clonotype was recorded at least ten times. J is TRBJ2-3 and V is TRBV14; no definite D call. This CDR3 has 14 amino acids. From germline, CDR1 is SGHDN and CDR2 FVKESK. Trimming took 0 bases from V and 6 from J, leaving 10 bases between them. The CDR3 is CASSQDWRKDTQYF. CDR3 DNA: TGTGCCAGCAGCCAAGATTGGAGAAAGGATACGCAGTATTTT.

About this clonotype itself: One base away lies a much larger clone, so this may be a sequencing read error. This chain uses TRBV24-1 with TRBJ2-1, with no clear D. The CDR3 length is 15 residues. Germline CDR1 KGHDR, CDR2 SFDVKD. V was pared by 12 bases and J by 0 bases, with 17 bases between. The CDR3 spells CAATRTNSSYNEQFF. The CDR3 DNA sequence: TGTGCCGCCACCAGAACAAATAGCTCCTACAATGAGCAGTTCTTC.

Ten or more counts support this clonotype. The CDR3 is CASSSGTGGGYTF. The CDR3, as DNA: TGTGCCAGCAGTTCCGGGACAGGGGGCGGCTACACCTTC. The chain employs TRBV27 and TRBJ1-2; 12 nucleotides match TRBD1. Trimming removed 4 bases from V and 8 bases from J; junction bases left unmatched: 2. The CDR3 covers 13 residues. From germline, CDR1 is MNHEY and CDR2 SMNVEV (reference sequence).

The sample holds many counts of this clonotype. The rearrangement joins TRBV11-1 to TRBJ1-2; possible D gene TRBD1, 5 bases. Between the trimmed V and J ends, which lost 5 bases and 14 bases, there was a span of 21 bases. CDR3 length equals 13 residues. From germline, CDR1 is SGHAT and CDR2 FQDESV (reference sequence). The CDR3 bases are TGTGCCAGCAGCATAACCCGAACAGGATTCGTGACCTTC. Its translation: CASSITRTGFVTF.

The sample holds many counts of this clonotype. This chain connects TRBV3-1 to TRBJ2-3; D gene ambiguous. The CDR3 extends over 15 amino acids. Trimming pared 2 bases from V and 2 bases from J, leaving 11 bases between. Germline loops: CDR1 LGHDT, CDR2 YNNKEL (reference sequence). CDR3 region: CASSQMASVTDTQYF. The CDR3 DNA follows: TGTGCCAGCAGCCAAATGGCCAGCGTCACAGATACGCAGTATTTT.

The chain couples TRBV20-1 to TRBJ2-1, with 10 bases that match TRBD2. The V segment lost 6 bases and the J segment 12 bases; nucleotides outside the gene matches: 14. CDR3 length: 14 amino acids. CDR1 is DFQATT and CDR2 is SNEGSKA in the germline V gene (reference sequence). The CDR3 sequence: CSAPGGSGRAGQFF. In nucleotides, the CDR3 is TGCAGTGCCCCCGGTGGGAGCGGGAGGGCTGGGCAGTTCTTC.

The V gene is TRBV4-1, the J gene TRBJ1-4; tentative D call: TRBD1 (6 bases). The V end was cut by 2 bases, the J end by 6 bases, with 10 bases between. Germline V gene lookup returns CDR1 MGHRA and CDR2 YSYEKL. The CDR3 loop spans 14 amino acids. As DNA, the CDR3 is TGCGCCAGCAGCCAAAGGGGGTCTGATGAAAAACTGTTTTTT. Amino acid sequence: CASSQRGSDEKLFF.

The CDR3 sequence: CASSQHGTTIRGDTQYF. CDR3 sequence (DNA): TGCGCCAGCAGCCAACACGGGACTACTATTCGAGGAGATACGCAGTATTTT. V and J are TRBV4-1 and TRBJ2-3, with 7 bases aligning to TRBD2. Germline V CDR1 and CDR2: MGHRA, YSYEKL. The CDR3 runs to 17 residues. Trimming cost V 2 bases and J 5 bases; bases outside gene matches: 13.

At least ten counts were recorded for this clonotype. The chain employs TRBV12-3 or TRBV12-4 and TRBJ1-5; D remains unclear. The CDR3 covers 16 residues. V gave up 2 bases and J gave up 0 bases, with 11 bases separating them. The DNA of the CDR3 is TGTGCCAGCAGTTTACTAAGTTGGACTAGCAATCAGCCCCAGCATTTT. This codes for CASSLLSWTSNQPQHF.

The sample holds many counts of this clonotype. For the CDR3, the DNA is TGTGCCAGCAGGGGGACTAGCGGGAGGGCCTCTCTCGCAGATACGCAGTATTTT. The encoded protein is CASRGTSGRASLADTQYF. The rearrangement uses TRBV28 and TRBJ2-3; 16 nucleotides agree with TRBD2. The CDR3 consists of 18 residues. The germline CDR1 and CDR2 sequences are MDHEN and SYDVKM. V trimming: 6 bases; J trimming: 4 bases; junction bases outside the gene matches: 10.

The V gene is TRBV4-1, the J gene TRBJ2-7, with 7 nucleotides matching TRBD1. Germline-derived CDR1 and CDR2 are MGHRA and YSYEKL. The CDR3 sequence is 18 residues long. Trimming cost V 1 base and J 2 bases; bases outside gene matches: 14. Written as DNA, the CDR3 is TGCGCCAGCAGCCAAGGTCGTTCACGGGGACAGCGGACCTACGAGCAGTACTTC. This sequence encodes CASSQGRSRGQRTYEQYF.

This clonotype was observed many times. The chain carries TRBV12-3 or TRBV12-4 and TRBJ1-5; tentatively, D is TRBD1 (6 bases). This CDR3 is built from 15 residues. V was clipped by 5 bases and J by 4 bases, with 15 bases between them. CDR3 loop: CASSTSDRKNQPQHF. The DNA of the CDR3 is TGTGCCAGCAGTACCTCAGACAGGAAAAATCAGCCCCAGCATTTT.

This clonotype was seen a few times. The chain uses TRBV13 and TRBJ1-4; the D is unclear. The CDR3 extends over 14 amino acids. V lost 2 bases, J lost 6 bases, and 10 bases lay in between. Germline V gene data show CDR1 as PRHDT and CDR2 as FYEKMQ (reference sequence). CDR3 in amino acids: CASSLSGPDEKLFF. For the CDR3, the DNA is TGTGCCAGCAGCTTATCTGGGCCAGATGAAAAACTGTTTTTT.

This clonotype was seen many times. This chain uses TRBV11-1 with TRBJ1-6; TRBD1 agrees at 8 bases. The CDR3 runs 14 residues. The germline V gene encodes CDR1 SGHAT and CDR2 FQDESV (reference sequence). The ends lost 5 bases at V and 10 bases at J; junction bases unmatched: 7. The CDR3 region is CASSQDRAESPLHF. CDR3 coding DNA: TGTGCCAGCAGCCAGGACAGGGCCGAATCACCCCTCCACTTT.

The V gene is TRBV11-2, the J gene TRBJ1-1; TRBD1 matches at 7 bases. The CDR3 sequence is 14 residues long. Germline loops: CDR1 SGHAT, CDR2 FQNNGV. V lost 5 bases to trimming and J lost 7 bases; unmatched junction nucleotides: 10. The CDR3 reads CASSQDRGGSEAFF. The DNA of the CDR3 is TGTGCCAGCAGCCAAGACAGAGGGGGCAGTGAAGCTTTCTTT.

This clonotype was recorded a few times. Possible read error: a much larger clone is one base away. The rearrangement links TRBV28 to TRBJ2-3; TRBD2 agrees at 9 bases. With 6 bases clipped from V and 0 bases from J, the junction kept 13 bases outside the gene matches. The CDR3 runs to 18 residues. CDR1 is MDHEN, CDR2 SYDVKM, per germline. CDR3 residues: CASRLRASGEISTDTQYF. In nucleotides, the CDR3 is TGTGCCAGCAGACTCCGGGCTAGCGGGGAGATAAGCACAGATACGCAGTATTTT.

This chain uses TRBV20-1 with TRBJ2-3; D perhaps matches TRBD1 (6 bases). Deletions cut 5 bases from V and 0 bases from J, with 15 bases between. The CDR3 runs to 15 residues. CDR1 and CDR2 (germline): DFQATT, SNEGSKA (reference sequence). The DNA of the CDR3 is TGCAGTGCTCCGTACTTACAGGGAAGCACAGATACGCAGTATTTT. This translates into CSAPYLQGSTDTQYF.